This T cell receptor (beta chain) stems from a study of CD8+ T cells in alopecia areata (dated 2018 in TCRdb). Turning to the overall study: High-throughput TCRbeta sequencing was used to examine T cell clonal expansion in alopecia areata in both the C3H/HeJ mouse model and human patients. RNA was extracted with the PAXgene miRNA kit for fixed scalp, the miRNeasy kit for PBMCs, and the RNeasy kit for mouse skin. Human TCRbeta sequencing covered scalp tissue and sorted CD4+ and CD8+ peripheral blood T cells from patchy and totalis/universalis alopecia areata patients and healthy controls. Clonality in the scalp was compared among normal scalp (n=4), patchy alopecia areata scalp (n=8), and alopecia totalis/universalis scalp (n=8). immunoSEQ multiplex PCR using 35 Vbeta forward primers and 13 Jbeta reverse primers was used to amplify TCRbeta CDR3 regions. General study outcomes and caveats: Compared with normal scalp, lesional scalp, particularly in alopecia totalis/universalis, had higher clonality and more expanded CD8+ clones, which suggests antigenic drive. Unlike mouse skin, where gammadelta T cells dominate, normal human skin contains resident alphabeta T cells that get sequenced too, which complicates analysis of the scalp TCR repertoire. Shared TCR sequences between patients were less evident than in mice, which may be partly attributable to HLA diversity in the patient population.

CDR1 and CDR2 are drawn from the germline V gene: SGDLS, YYNGEE. Measured from the cysteine to the phenylalanine, the CDR3 is 12 residues long. Solely the CDR3 DNA is kept, with 36 bases framed from the first base. The junction carries 4 bases between V and J, which are trimmed by 3 bases and 0 bases respectively. Lesional scalp punch biopsies and peripheral blood were collected from alopecia areata patients. After PBMCs were isolated by density centrifugation and stained for CD3, CD4 and CD8, a FACSAria was used to sort CD4+ and CD8+ T cells. Alopecia areata patients who were not treated were recruited through a multicenter biomarker study. In four or five patients from the biomarker study, the blood CD8+ T cells went through an additional sort into NKG2D-low and NKG2D-high fractions. As to this clone: What this receptor recognizes is not known. One base away there is no much larger clone; base qualities are not given.

Receptor amplification or capture employed the immunoSEQ multiplex PCR assay. RNA was extracted from all samples and reverse transcribed into cDNA, which served as template for TCR sequencing. First-strand cDNA was synthesized using SuperScript III with a 2:1 mix of oligo-dT and random hexamers. Amplification bias was assessed with a synthetic immune receptor repertoire, and residual bias was removed computationally. The study's processing was this. Raw reads were preprocessed to remove errors, and CDR3 was defined by IMGT conventions from the conserved cysteine to phenylalanine. Clonality was calculated as 1 minus Shannon entropy normalized by log2 of the number of productive unique TCRs. CD4 or CD8 identity of scalp clones was inferred by cross-referencing scalp TCRbeta sequences with sorted blood CD4 and CD8 repertoires. Sourced from immuneACCESS, this table was stored by TCRdb with only in-frame sequences that have V and J called. A share of the clones is absent; for the studies checked, an unresolved V gene accounts for under half, and the remainder has no known explanation. The DNA was the basis for D and trimming; V, J and clone size are from that table. The sample table lists approximately 130,000 clones, about 46% of them with a count of one. About 10% of the sample is in the top ten clones.

The rearrangement joined TRBV9 to TRBJ2-7; the D gene is unclear. Sequenced sample: NKG2D-low CD8+ T cells sorted from blood. The label giving this sample's cell subset or site can be read as: sorted CD8+ NKG2D-low blood T cells. The TCR was taken from a human donor with alopecia areata. The CDR3 amino acid sequence is: CASSGHSYEQYF. The sequence in DNA is TGTGCCAGCAGCGGACACTCCTACGAGCAGTACTTC.